Presented here are 7 T cell receptor beta chains from one specimen sequenced in a study of T cell changes during pregnancy in multiple sclerosis. Sequencing was performed with immunoSEQ multiplex PCR; in TCRdb, only in-frame clones are kept and a portion is missing. This table has approximately 30,000 clones, about nine tenths appearing once. The sequencing used CD8+ T cells from peripheral blood mononuclear cells, collected before pregnancy. Receptors were obtained from a female donor with multiple sclerosis, enrolled in a pregnancy study.

The V call is TRBV9, the J call TRBJ2-3; 7 bases are a match to TRBD1. Germline loops: CDR1 SGDLS, CDR2 YYNGEE. The J segment lost 1 base and the V segment lost 0 bases, leaving 2 bases of the junction unmatched. The CDR3 loop spans 15 amino acids. CDR3 protein: CASSVGDSGTDTQYF. DNA of the CDR3: TGTGCCAGCAGCGTAGGGGACAGTGGCACAGATACGCAGTATTTT.

The chain links TRBV11-2 to TRBJ2-7; 9 bases agree with TRBD1. Trimming at V came to 5 bases and at J to 4 bases, leaving 6 bases not matched to a gene. This CDR3 has 14 residues. Germline loops: CDR1 SGHAT, CDR2 FQNNGV. In DNA, the CDR3 is TGTGCCAGCAGCCCCCGGGACAGGGAGTACGAGCAGTACTTC. Encoded protein: CASSPRDREYEQYF.

The genes are TRBV6-5 and TRBJ1-4; D unresolved. Germline V gives CDR1 MNHEY, CDR2 SVGAGI. V was cut by 5 bases and J by 3 bases, with 10 bases left in between. The CDR3 has 14 amino acids. CDR3 protein: CASSLAGANEKLFF. CDR3 in DNA: TGTGCCAGCAGTCTCGCGGGTGCTAATGAAAAACTGTTTTTT.

The gene calls are TRBV5-1 and TRBJ2-7; weak D call: TRBD2 (6 bases). The V end was cut by 4 bases, the J end by 4 bases, with 24 bases between. Germline loops: CDR1 SGHRS, CDR2 YFSETQ. The CDR3 spans 17 residues. CDR3 loop: CASSPTWVLGGWYEQYF. For the CDR3, the DNA is TGCGCCAGCAGCCCGACCTGGGTATTGGGGGGTTGGTACGAGCAGTACTTC. The whole variable domain, remainder taken from reference TRBV5-1 and TRBJ2-7, is KAGVTQTPRYLIKTRGQQVTLSCSPISGHRSVSWYQQTPGQGLQFLFEYFSETQRNKGNFPGRFSGRQFSNSRSEMNVSTLELGDSALYLCASSPTWVLGGWYEQYFGPGTRLTVT.

Ten or more counts support this clone. The CDR3 DNA reads as TGTGCCAGTAGTTCAACTAGCGGGAGTTACAATGAGCAGTTCTTC. Protein product: CASSSTSGSYNEQFF. The rearrangement joins TRBV19 to TRBJ2-1; TRBD2 aligns across 11 bases. The CDR3 extends over 15 amino acids. With V trimmed by 5 bases and J by 4 bases, 4 bases remained unmatched. CDR1 LNHDA and CDR2 SQIVND come from the germline V gene (reference sequence).

This clone occurred a few times. The chain carries TRBV2 and TRBJ2-7; 9 bases line up with TRBD2. Germline CDR1 and CDR2: SNHLY and FYNNEI. The J segment lost 0 bases and the V segment lost 5 bases, leaving 5 bases of the junction unmatched. The CDR3 loop spans 15 amino acids. CDR3 protein: CASSKTSGGSYEQYF. For the CDR3, the DNA is TGTGCCAGCAGTAAGACTAGCGGCGGCTCCTACGAGCAGTACTTC.

Only one count was recorded for this clone. The gene calls are TRBV10-3 and TRBJ1-3; no firm D call. Germline V lookup: CDR1 ENHRY, CDR2 SYGVKD. The CDR3 runs 12 residues. Deletions cut 7 bases from V and 0 bases from J, with 4 bases between. The CDR3 region has the DNA TGTGCCATCACCAGCTCTGGAAACACCATATATTTT. Protein: CAITSSGNTIYF.